This T cell receptor (beta chain) was profiled in a study of T cell repertoires in cytomegalovirus infection. Across the study: CMV infection and matching HLA type were both indicated by public TCR beta signatures. Study results and limitations: Of the TCR beta families, the public ones yielded a cumulative frequency that identified carriers of CMV plus the relevant HLA. CMV-specific TCR beta clonotypes restricted by HLA-C were the ones dominating the ex vivo response.

Germline CDR1 SGHTA, CDR2 FQGNSA. The CDR3 loop spans 15 amino acids. This clonotype was seen ten or more times. Its antigen remains unknown. Sequence at one end of the junction differs from germline and may be a read error. TCRdb ran MiXCR on the reads and lists one entry per CDR3 protein. Of about 700,000 distinct CDR3 sequences listed, around 30% were seen once; the top ten hold approximately 18%. The sequenced sample was cultured PBMCs, obtained from culture after CMV antigen stimulation. The clonotype originates from a human donor in good health (CMV status not recorded). Some clones in this sample may be carry-over from other donors' samples. This chain links TRBV7-2 with TRBJ2-3; D perhaps matches TRBD2 (7 bases). The CDR3 DNA sequence: TGTGCCAGCAGCCCTCTGGGCGGGGGCACAGACACGCAGTATTTT. Its translation is CASSPLGGGTDTQYF.